The 6 T cell receptor beta chains given below trace back to one sample, sequenced in a study of radiation and T cells in renal cell carcinoma. Profiled with immunoSEQ multiplex PCR; TCRdb holds only in-frame clones, not every one. The table records about 150,000 clones, roughly 87% of them present only once. Time point described: blood 2 weeks post-SBRT. The treatment here: 15 Gy SBRT to primary tumor, nephrectomy 4 weeks later. Source: blood, taken from a patient whose treatment included radiotherapy and nephrectomy. Receptors were obtained from a woman between 50 and 59 years old with renal cell carcinoma.

The genes are TRBV4-1 and TRBJ1-1; possible D gene TRBD1, 6 bases. The germline V gene has CDR1 MGHRA and CDR2 YSYEKL. This CDR3 contains 15 residues. Trimming took 0 bases from V and 3 from J, leaving 11 bases between them. The CDR3 nucleotides are TGCGCCAGCAGCCAAGATCTGAACAGGGACACTGAAGCTTTCTTT. It yields the protein CASSQDLNRDTEAFF.

This clone was seen a single time. The chain recombines TRBV19 with TRBJ1-3; D perhaps matches TRBD1 (6 bases). The CDR3 extends over 16 amino acids. CDR1 is LNHDA and CDR2 is SQIVND in the germline V gene (reference sequence). Trimming removed 3 bases at V and 2 bases at J, with 14 bases between. The CDR3 here is CASSISSRGAGNTIYF. DNA for the CDR3: TGTGCCAGTAGTATTTCCAGCAGGGGAGCTGGAAACACCATATATTTT.

CDR3 nucleotides: TGTGCCAGCAGTGAACCGGACACCTATTCCTACGAGCAGTACTTC. Protein product: CASSEPDTYSYEQYF. The V call is TRBV6-1, the J call TRBJ2-7, with D tentatively TRBD1 (5 bases). The CDR3 has 15 residues. The germline gives CDR1 MNHNS, CDR2 SASEGT. V was cut by 2 bases and J by 1 base, with 12 bases left in between.

This chain links TRBV7-2 with TRBJ1-2; 7 nucleotides agree with TRBD1. Per germline, CDR1 SGHTA and CDR2 FQGNSA. With V trimmed by 2 bases and J by 7 bases, 7 bases remained unmatched. The CDR3 consists of 14 residues. In DNA form, the CDR3 reads TGTGCCAGCAGCTTATTAGGGGGCTGGTCTGGCTACACCTTC. Its protein is CASSLLGGWSGYTF.

The chain combines TRBV18 with TRBJ2-3; no firm D call. CDR3 size: 16 residues. The ends were cut back, 1 base at V and 2 bases at J, with 13 bases in the middle. CDR1 is KGHSH and CDR2 is LQKENI in the germline V gene. This CDR3 is CASSPLPAKATDTQYF. The CDR3 bases are TGTGCCAGCTCACCACTCCCCGCGAAGGCCACAGATACGCAGTATTTT.

This sequence joins TRBV7-9 and TRBJ2-3, with 13 bases lining up with TRBD2. After removal of 2 bases from V and 6 bases from J, the junction contained 8 bases not matched to a gene. Per the germline V gene, CDR1 is SEHNR and CDR2 is FQNEAQ (reference sequence). This CDR3 has 17 amino acids. CDR3 DNA sequence: TGTGCCAGCAGCTTAAGGACTAGCGGGGGCCGGCAGGATACGCAGTATTTT. Protein sequence: CASSLRTSGGRQDTQYF.